The present entry profiles one T cell receptor (beta chain) with its context. This entry comes from a study of cytomegalovirus exposure and HLA in healthy donors. Donors likely had unrecorded immune exposures despite being nominally healthy when sampled. In germline, CDR1 is MNHEY, CDR2 SMNVEV (reference sequence). The CDR3 spans 16 residues. V lost 6 bases and J lost 0; bases outside the gene matches: 6. Primers for the PCR totalled 60 Vbeta and 13 Jbeta. The method was immunoSEQ multiplex PCR; TCRdb's version includes in-frame clones alone and lacks a portion of them. The profile shows about 160,000 clones, more than 65% of them singletons.

Sequenced material: PBMCs. The V gene is TRBV27, the J gene TRBJ2-1; 9 positions match TRBD2. The TCR was taken from a woman aged 45-60 years in good health and CMV-seronegative. The CDR3 reads CASSPSSGNSYNEQFF. The CDR3 nucleotides read TGTGCCAGCAGCCCCTCTAGCGGGAACTCCTACAATGAGCAGTTCTTC.